This TCR beta chain is from a study of cytomegalovirus exposure and HLA in healthy donors. Study-level background: A preliminary data release comprised around 85 million unique TCRs obtained from HLA-typed donors.

It was with 60 Vbeta and 13 Jbeta primers that the PCR ran. Data came from immunoSEQ multiplex PCR; TCRdb stores just in-frame clones and leaves some out. The profile shows around 150,000 clones, about 74% of them singletons. Trimming cost V 4 bases and J 3 bases; bases outside gene matches: 7. The germline V gene has CDR1 SGHNT and CDR2 YYREEE (reference sequence). The CDR3 runs 15 residues. With respect to this clone: Its antigen is not known.

Study-level findings and limits: Trimming of TCR beta V- and J-genes showed a link, identified in a later analysis, to a missense DCLRE1C variant. The likely explanation for a cluster of highly shared sequence variants was sequencing artifact.

The chain carries TRBV5-4 and TRBJ1-2; 9 bases are a match to TRBD1. The TCR comes from a man aged 40-55 years in good health and CMV-seronegative. Sequenced material: PBMCs. DNA for the CDR3: TGTGCCAGCAGCGGCATGGGACAGGGCGACTATGGCTACACCTTC. Amino acids: CASSGMGQGDYGYTF.